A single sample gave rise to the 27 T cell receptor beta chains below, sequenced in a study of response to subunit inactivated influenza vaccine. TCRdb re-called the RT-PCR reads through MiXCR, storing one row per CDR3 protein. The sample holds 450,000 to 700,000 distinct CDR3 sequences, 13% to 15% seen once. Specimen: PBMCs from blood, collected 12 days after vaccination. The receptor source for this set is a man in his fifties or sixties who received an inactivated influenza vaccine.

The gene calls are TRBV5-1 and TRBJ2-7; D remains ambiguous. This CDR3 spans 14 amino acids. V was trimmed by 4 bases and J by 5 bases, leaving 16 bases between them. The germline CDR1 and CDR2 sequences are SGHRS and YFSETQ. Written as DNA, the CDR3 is TGCGCCAGCAGCACATTGGGCCGTAAGGACGAGCAGTACTTC. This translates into CASSTLGRKDEQYF.

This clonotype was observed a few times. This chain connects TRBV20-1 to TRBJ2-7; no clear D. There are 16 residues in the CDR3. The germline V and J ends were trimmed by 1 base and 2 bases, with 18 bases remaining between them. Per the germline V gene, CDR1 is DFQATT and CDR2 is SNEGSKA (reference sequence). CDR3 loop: CSARGLLGEKTYEQYF. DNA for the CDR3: TGCAGTGCTAGAGGCCTACTTGGGGAAAAGACCTACGAGCAGTACTTC.

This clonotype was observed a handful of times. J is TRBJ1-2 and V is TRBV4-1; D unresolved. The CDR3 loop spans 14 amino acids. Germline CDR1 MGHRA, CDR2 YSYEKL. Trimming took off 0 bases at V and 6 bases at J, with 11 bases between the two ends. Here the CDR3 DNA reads TGCGCCAGCAGCCAAGAAGGGCGTCTCAATGGCTACACCTTC. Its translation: CASSQEGRLNGYTF.

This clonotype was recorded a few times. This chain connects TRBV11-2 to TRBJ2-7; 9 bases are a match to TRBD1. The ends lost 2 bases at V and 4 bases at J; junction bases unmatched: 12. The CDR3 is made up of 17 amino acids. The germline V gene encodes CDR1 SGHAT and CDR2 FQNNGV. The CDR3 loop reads CASSLSSNRGLWYEQYF. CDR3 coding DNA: TGTGCCAGCAGCTTATCAAGCAACAGGGGGCTTTGGTACGAGCAGTACTTC.

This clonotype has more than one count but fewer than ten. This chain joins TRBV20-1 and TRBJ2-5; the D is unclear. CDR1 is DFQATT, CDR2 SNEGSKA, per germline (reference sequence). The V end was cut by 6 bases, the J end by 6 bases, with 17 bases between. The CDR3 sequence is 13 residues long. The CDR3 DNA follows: TGCAGTGCCCAGCTTTTGACGGTCCAGACCCAGTACTTC. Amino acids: CSAQLLTVQTQYF.

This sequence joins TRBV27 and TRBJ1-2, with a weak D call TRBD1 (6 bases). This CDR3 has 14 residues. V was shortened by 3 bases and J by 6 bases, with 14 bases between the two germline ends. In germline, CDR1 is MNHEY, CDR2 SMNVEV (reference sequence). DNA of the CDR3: TGTGCCAGCAGTTTCTCTGGGGGGCCGCATGGCTACACCTTC. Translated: CASSFSGGPHGYTF.

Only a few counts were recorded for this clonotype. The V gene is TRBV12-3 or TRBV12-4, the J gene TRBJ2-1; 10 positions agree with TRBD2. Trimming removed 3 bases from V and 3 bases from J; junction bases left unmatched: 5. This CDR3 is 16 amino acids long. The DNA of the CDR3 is TGTGCCAGCAGTTTCCTAGCGGGGGCCGACTACAATGAGCAGTTCTTC. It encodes CASSFLAGADYNEQFF.

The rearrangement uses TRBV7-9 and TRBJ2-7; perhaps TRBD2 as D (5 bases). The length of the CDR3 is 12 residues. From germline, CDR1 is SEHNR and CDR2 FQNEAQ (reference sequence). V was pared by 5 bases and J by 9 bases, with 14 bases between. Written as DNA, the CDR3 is TGTGCCAGCAGCCTGGACTTTCCCTGGCAGTACTTC. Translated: CASSLDFPWQYF.

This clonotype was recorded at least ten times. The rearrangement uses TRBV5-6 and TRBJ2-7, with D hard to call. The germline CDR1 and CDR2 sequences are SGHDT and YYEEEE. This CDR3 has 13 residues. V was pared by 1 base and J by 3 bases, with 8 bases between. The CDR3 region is CASSLSSGYEQYF. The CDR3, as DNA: TGTGCCAGCAGCTTGTCTTCAGGCTACGAGCAGTACTTC.

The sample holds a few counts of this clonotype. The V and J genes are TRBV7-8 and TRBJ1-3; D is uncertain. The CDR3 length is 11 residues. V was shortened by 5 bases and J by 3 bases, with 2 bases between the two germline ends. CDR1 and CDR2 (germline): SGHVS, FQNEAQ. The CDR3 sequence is CASSNGNTIYF. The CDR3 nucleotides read TGTGCCAGCAGCAATGGAAACACCATATATTTT.

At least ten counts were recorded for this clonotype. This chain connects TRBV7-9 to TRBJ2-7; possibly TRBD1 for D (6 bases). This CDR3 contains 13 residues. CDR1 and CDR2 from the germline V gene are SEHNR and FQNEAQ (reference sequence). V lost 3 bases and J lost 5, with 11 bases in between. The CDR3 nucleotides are TGTGCCAGCAGCTTGGACAGCCCCCACGAGCAGTACTTC. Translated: CASSLDSPHEQYF.

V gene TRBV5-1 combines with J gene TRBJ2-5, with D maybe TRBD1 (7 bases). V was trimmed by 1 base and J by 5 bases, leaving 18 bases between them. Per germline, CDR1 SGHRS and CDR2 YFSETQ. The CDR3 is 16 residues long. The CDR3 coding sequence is TGCGCCAGCAGCTTGTATCAGGGGGGCGCAGGGGAGACCCAGTACTTC. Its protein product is CASSLYQGGAGETQYF.

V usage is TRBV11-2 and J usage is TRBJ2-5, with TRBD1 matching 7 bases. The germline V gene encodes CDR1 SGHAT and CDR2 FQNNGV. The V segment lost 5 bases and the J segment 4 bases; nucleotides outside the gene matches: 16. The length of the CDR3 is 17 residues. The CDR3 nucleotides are TGTGCCAGCAGCCGTTCACTCTCAACAGGGGCAGGAGAGACCCAGTACTTC. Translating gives CASSRSLSTGAGETQYF.

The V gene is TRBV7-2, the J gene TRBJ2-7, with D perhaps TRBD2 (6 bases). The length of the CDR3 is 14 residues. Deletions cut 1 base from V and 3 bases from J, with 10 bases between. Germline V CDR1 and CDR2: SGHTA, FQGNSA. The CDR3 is CASSLGLANYEQYF. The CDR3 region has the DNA TGTGCCAGCAGCTTAGGTCTAGCGAACTACGAGCAGTACTTC.

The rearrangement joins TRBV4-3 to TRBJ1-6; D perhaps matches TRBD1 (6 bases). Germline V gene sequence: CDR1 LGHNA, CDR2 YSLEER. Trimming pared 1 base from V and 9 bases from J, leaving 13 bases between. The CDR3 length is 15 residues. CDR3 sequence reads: CASSQVQGGVSPLHF. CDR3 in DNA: TGCGCCAGCAGCCAAGTACAGGGTGGGGTTTCACCCCTCCACTTT.

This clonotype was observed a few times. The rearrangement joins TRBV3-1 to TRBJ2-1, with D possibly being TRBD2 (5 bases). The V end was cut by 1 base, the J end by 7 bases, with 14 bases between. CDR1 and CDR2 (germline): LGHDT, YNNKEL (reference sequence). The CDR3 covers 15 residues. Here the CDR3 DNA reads TGTGCCAGCAGCCAAGTTATTTTGTCGGGGAATGAGCAGTTCTTC. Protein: CASSQVILSGNEQFF.

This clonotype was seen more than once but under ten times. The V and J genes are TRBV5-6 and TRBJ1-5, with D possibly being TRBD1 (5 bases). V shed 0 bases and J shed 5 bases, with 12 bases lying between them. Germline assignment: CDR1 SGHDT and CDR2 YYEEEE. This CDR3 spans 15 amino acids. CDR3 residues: CASSLGQGTYQPQHF. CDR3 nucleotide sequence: TGTGCCAGCAGCTTGGGGCAGGGAACTTATCAGCCCCAGCATTTT.

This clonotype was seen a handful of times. The CDR3 spells CATLRGYEQYF. The CDR3 region has the DNA TGTGCCACCCTTCGGGGCTACGAGCAGTACTTC. The chain has TRBV6-6 and TRBJ2-7; maybe TRBD2 (5 bases). With 10 bases removed from V and 3 bases from J, the gap between germline ends came to 10 bases. The germline V gene has CDR1 MNHNY and CDR2 SVGAGI (reference sequence). This CDR3 comprises 11 residues.

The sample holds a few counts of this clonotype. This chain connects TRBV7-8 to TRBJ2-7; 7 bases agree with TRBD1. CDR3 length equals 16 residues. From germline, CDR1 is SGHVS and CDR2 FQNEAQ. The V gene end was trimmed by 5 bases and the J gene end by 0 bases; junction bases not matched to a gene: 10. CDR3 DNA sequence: TGTGCCAGCAGCCGTCGGGACAGCGTTCCCTCCTACGAGCAGTACTTC. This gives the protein CASSRRDSVPSYEQYF.

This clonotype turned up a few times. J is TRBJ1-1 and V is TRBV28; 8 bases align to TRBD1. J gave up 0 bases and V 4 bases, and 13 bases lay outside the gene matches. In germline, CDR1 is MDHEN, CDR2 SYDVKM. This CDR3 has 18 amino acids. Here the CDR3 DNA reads TGTGCCAGCAGTTCCATTGGTGCAGGGGGCTTTATGAACACTGAAGCTTTCTTT. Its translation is CASSSIGAGGFMNTEAFF.

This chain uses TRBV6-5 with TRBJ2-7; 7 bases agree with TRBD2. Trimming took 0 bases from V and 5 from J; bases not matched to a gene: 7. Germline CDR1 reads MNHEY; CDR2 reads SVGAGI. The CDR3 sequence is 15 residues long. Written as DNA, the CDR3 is TGTGCCAGCAGTTACTCGGGGGGGAGCGGTGACGAGCAGTACTTC. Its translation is CASSYSGGSGDEQYF.

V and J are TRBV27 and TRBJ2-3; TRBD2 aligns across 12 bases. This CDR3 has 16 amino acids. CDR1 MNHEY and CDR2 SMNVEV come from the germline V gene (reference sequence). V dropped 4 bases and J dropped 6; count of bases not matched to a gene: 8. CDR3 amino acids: CASSSLAGGGRDTQYF. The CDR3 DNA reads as TGTGCCAGCAGTTCACTAGCGGGAGGCGGTAGGGATACGCAGTATTTT.

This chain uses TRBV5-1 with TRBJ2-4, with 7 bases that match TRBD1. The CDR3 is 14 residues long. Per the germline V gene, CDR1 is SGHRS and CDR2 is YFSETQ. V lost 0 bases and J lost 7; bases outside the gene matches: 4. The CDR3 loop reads CASSLGDRANIQYF. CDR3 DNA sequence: TGCGCCAGCAGCTTGGGAGACAGGGCGAACATTCAGTACTTC.

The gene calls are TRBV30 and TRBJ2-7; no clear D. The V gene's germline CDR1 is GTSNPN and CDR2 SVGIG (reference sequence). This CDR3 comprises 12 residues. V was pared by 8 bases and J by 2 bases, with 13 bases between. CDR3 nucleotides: TGTGCCCGCGAAGTGGGCACCTACGAGCAGTACTTC. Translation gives CAREVGTYEQYF.

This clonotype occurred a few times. The DNA for the CDR3 is TGTGCCAGCAGGCTAACTAGCGGGGGCGGCGAGCAGTACTTC. Translation: CASRLTSGGGEQYF. V gene TRBV12-3 or TRBV12-4 combines with J gene TRBJ2-7; TRBD2 agrees at 11 bases. The CDR3 contains 14 residues. The V gene end was trimmed by 6 bases and the J gene end by 6 bases; junction bases not matched to a gene: 7.

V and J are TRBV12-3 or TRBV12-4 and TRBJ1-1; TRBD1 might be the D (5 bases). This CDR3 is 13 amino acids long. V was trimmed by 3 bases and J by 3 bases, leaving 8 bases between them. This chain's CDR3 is CASSFAGYTEAFF. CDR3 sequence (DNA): TGTGCCAGCAGTTTTGCAGGGTACACTGAAGCTTTCTTT.

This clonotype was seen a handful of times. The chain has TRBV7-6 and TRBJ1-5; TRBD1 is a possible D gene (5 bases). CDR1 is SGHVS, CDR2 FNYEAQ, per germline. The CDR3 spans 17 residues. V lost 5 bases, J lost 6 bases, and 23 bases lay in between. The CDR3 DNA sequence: TGTGCCAGCAGCCCCGATAGGGCAGGGAGTGTCAGTCAGCCCCAGCATTTT. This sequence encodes CASSPDRAGSVSQPQHF.